What follows are 19 T cell receptor beta chains derived from one specimen sequenced in a study of early T cells in non-severe SARS-CoV-2 infection. TCRdb analysed the 5' RACE reads with MiXCR anew, one entry per CDR3 protein. The table lists 85,000 to 90,000 distinct CDR3 sequences, roughly 14% of them singletons, with 0.58% in the top ten. Sample: whole blood. The origin of the receptors is an adult who was a healthcare worker with PCR-confirmed SARS-CoV-2 infection or an uninfected control (not recorded which).

This clonotype has just a few counts. The chain recombines TRBV11-2 with TRBJ2-3; 7 nucleotides align to TRBD2. With 4 bases clipped from V and 0 bases from J, the junction kept 7 bases outside the gene matches. This CDR3 has 16 amino acids. Per the germline V gene, CDR1 is SGHAT and CDR2 is FQNNGV. The CDR3 sequence is CASSSRTSTSTDTQYF. In nucleotides, the CDR3 is TGTGCCAGCAGCTCGAGGACTAGTACAAGCACAGATACGCAGTATTTT.

This clonotype was counted at least ten times. The chain is built from TRBV5-1 and TRBJ2-3; a possible D gene is TRBD2 (6 bases). The germline V gene has CDR1 SGHRS and CDR2 YFSETQ. The length of the CDR3 is 12 residues. The V and J ends lost 5 bases and 8 bases respectively, with 12 bases between them. This CDR3 is CASREEGGTQYF. CDR3 sequence (DNA): TGCGCCAGCAGGGAGGAGGGTGGTACGCAGTATTTT.

As to this clonotype: Possible read error: a much larger clone is one base away. The genes are TRBV10-3 and TRBJ2-5; 13 positions match TRBD2. The CDR3 has 16 residues. Germline V gene data show CDR1 as ENHRY and CDR2 as SYGVKD. The CDR3 region is CANSESLAGGQETQYF. The CDR3 bases are TGTGCCAACAGTGAGTCACTAGCGGGGGGGCAAGAGACCCAGTACTTC.

The rearrangement links TRBV30 to TRBJ2-6, with D possibly called TRBD1 or TRBD2 (5 bases each). CDR3 length equals 17 residues. V was clipped by 3 bases and J by 0 bases, with 15 bases between them. The germline CDR1 and CDR2 sequences are GTSNPN and SVGIG (reference sequence). CDR3 DNA sequence: TGTGCCTGGAGCTTACTCATGGGGGTCTCTGGGGCCAACGTCCTGACTTTC. It encodes CAWSLLMGVSGANVLTF. Supplemented by reference TRBV30 and TRBJ2-6, the full variable domain reads SQTIHQWPATLVQPVGSPLSLECTVEGTSNPNLYWYRQAAGRGLQLLFYSVGIGQISSEVPQNLSASRPQDRQFILSSKKLLLSDSGFYLCAWSLLMGVSGANVLTFGAGSRLTVL.

This clonotype was counted between two and nine times. The rearrangement joins TRBV5-4 to TRBJ2-3, with D uncertain. The germline V and J ends were trimmed by 2 bases and 5 bases, with 3 bases remaining between them. The CDR3 has 11 amino acids. CDR1 is SGHNT and CDR2 is YYREEE in the germline V gene (reference sequence). CDR3 sequence: CASSFQDTQYF. The DNA of the CDR3 is TGTGCCAGCAGCTTTCAAGATACGCAGTATTTT. The full variable domain, with the rest looked up from reference TRBV5-4 and TRBJ2-3, is ETGVTQSPTHLIKTRGQQVTLRCSSQSGHNTVSWYQQALGQGPQFIFQYYREEENGRGNFPPRFSGLQFPNYSSELNVNALELDDSALYLCASSFQDTQYFGPGTRLTVL.

The CDR3 nucleotides are TGTGCCAGCAGTCTGGGGGCGTACACTGAAGCTTTCTTT. Translation gives CASSLGAYTEAFF. The gene calls are TRBV12-3 or TRBV12-4 and TRBJ1-1; possible D gene TRBD1, 6 bases. V lost 5 bases to trimming and J lost 3 bases, with 10 bases between them. CDR3 size: 13 residues.

In its sample, this clonotype was seen a few times. The J gene is TRBJ2-7, the V gene TRBV12-3 or TRBV12-4; D is tentatively TRBD1 or TRBD2 (6 bases each). The CDR3 is 14 amino acids. Trimming left V 4 bases short and J 6 bases short, with 16 bases between. CDR3 in amino acids: CASSSRGTRGEQYV. The CDR3, as DNA: TGTGCCAGCAGTTCACGGGGGACACGGGGCGAGCAGTACGTC.

The V call is TRBV14, the J call TRBJ2-7; D not resolved. V was pared by 1 base and J by 2 bases, with 6 bases between. The CDR3 contains 13 residues. The germline V gene encodes CDR1 SGHDN and CDR2 FVKESK. In DNA form, the CDR3 reads TGTGCCAGCAGCCAAGGGGTTGCCTACGAGCAGTACGTC. Its translation: CASSQGVAYEQYV.

This sequence joins TRBV27 and TRBJ2-5; 9 bases map to TRBD1. With 6 bases clipped from V and 6 bases from J, the junction kept 8 bases outside the gene matches. Germline V CDR1 and CDR2: MNHEY, SMNVEV (reference sequence). The CDR3 covers 14 residues. CDR3 amino acids: CASRRTGEGKTQYF. CDR3 sequence (DNA): TGTGCCAGCAGACGGACAGGGGAGGGAAAGACCCAGTACTTC.

J is TRBJ2-4 and V is TRBV7-9; D gene unclear. Germline CDR1 SEHNR, CDR2 FQNEAQ (reference sequence). CDR3 length equals 14 residues. The V and J ends lost 1 base and 0 bases respectively, with 4 bases between them. The CDR3 protein is CASSLGVAKNIQYF. DNA for the CDR3: TGTGCCAGCAGCTTAGGTGTAGCCAAAAACATTCAGTACTTC.

This clonotype was seen at least ten times. The J gene is TRBJ1-2, the V gene TRBV5-1; tentative D call: TRBD1 (5 bases). The V and J ends lost 0 bases and 6 bases respectively, with 15 bases between them. Germline CDR1 reads SGHRS; CDR2 reads YFSETQ. This CDR3 region has 15 residues. CDR3 nucleotides: TGCGCCAGCAGCTTGGGTCAAAGGGGTGTGGATGGCTACACCTTC. Its protein is CASSLGQRGVDGYTF.

This clonotype was recorded many times. The rearrangement joins TRBV27 to TRBJ1-2; no firm D call. CDR1 is MNHEY and CDR2 is SMNVEV in the germline V gene (reference sequence). The CDR3 has 15 amino acids. V dropped 0 bases and J dropped 5 bases, with 13 bases sitting between them. As DNA, the CDR3 is TGTGCCAGCAGTTTATCACCCTGGGTTGAGTATGGCTACACCTTC. Amino acid sequence: CASSLSPWVEYGYTF.

The rearrangement joins TRBV9 to TRBJ1-1; 10 nucleotides align to TRBD1. Germline trimming cut 0 bases from V and 6 bases from J; bases unmatched to any gene: 5. The CDR3 consists of 15 residues. The germline CDR1 and CDR2 sequences are SGDLS and YYNGEE. The DNA of the CDR3 is TGTGCCAGCAGCGTAGGGACAGGGGGTTATGCTGAAGCTTTCTTT. Translating gives CASSVGTGGYAEAFF.

This clonotype has only a few counts. DNA for the CDR3: TGTGCCAGCAGCCGACGGACCCGGGGGTACGAGCAGTACGTC. Its translation: CASSRRTRGYEQYV. The chain couples TRBV7-2 to TRBJ2-7; D possibly corresponds to TRBD2 (6 bases). V gave up 5 bases and J gave up 4 bases, with 15 bases separating them. Germline lookup yields CDR1 SGHTA and CDR2 FQGNSA. The CDR3 has 14 amino acids.

This rearrangement joins TRBV12-3 or TRBV12-4 to TRBJ1-5; D remains ambiguous. The CDR3 extends over 15 amino acids. V was cut by 3 bases and J by 1 base, with 10 bases left in between. CDR3 loop: CASSFKGLSNQPQHF. The DNA for the CDR3 is TGTGCCAGCAGTTTCAAAGGGTTGAGCAATCAGCCCCAGCATTTT.

This chain's CDR3 is CASSLGTAGDSPLHF. The CDR3 DNA sequence: TGTGCCAGCTCCCTCGGGACAGCCGGTGATTCACCCCTCCACTTT. V is TRBV18 and J is TRBJ1-6; TRBD1 agrees at 7 bases. The CDR3 loop spans 15 amino acids. Trimming removed 6 bases from V and 8 bases from J; junction bases left unmatched: 10. CDR1 and CDR2 from the germline V gene are KGHSH and LQKENI.

V and J are TRBV27 and TRBJ1-1; D gene unclear. Germline assignment: CDR1 MNHEY and CDR2 SMNVEV (reference sequence). V lost 7 bases to trimming and J lost 5 bases, with 14 bases between them. The CDR3 is 13 amino acids. The CDR3 reads CASISPGWTEAFF. The CDR3 bases are TGTGCCAGCATAAGTCCGGGATGGACTGAAGCTTTCTTT.

This clonotype was counted at least ten times. The chain is built from TRBV10-3 and TRBJ1-1; possibly TRBD1 for D (5 bases). Between the trimmed V and J ends, which lost 3 bases and 9 bases, there was a span of 11 bases. Germline CDR1 is ENHRY and CDR2 is SYGVKD. This CDR3 is built from 12 residues. The CDR3 protein is CAISDGTVKAFF. CDR3 nucleotide sequence: TGTGCCATCAGTGACGGGACGGTCAAAGCTTTCTTT.

This clonotype occurred many times. The CDR3 region is CSVSGHDWVSYEQYV. The CDR3 bases are TGCAGCGTCAGCGGACATGATTGGGTCTCCTACGAGCAGTACGTC. The chain has TRBV29-1 and TRBJ2-7; the D call may be TRBD1 or TRBD2 (5 bases each). Germline V lookup: CDR1 SQVTM, CDR2 ANQGSEA. Trimming shortened V by 6 bases and J by 0 bases, and 18 bases separated the two germline ends. The CDR3 consists of 15 residues.